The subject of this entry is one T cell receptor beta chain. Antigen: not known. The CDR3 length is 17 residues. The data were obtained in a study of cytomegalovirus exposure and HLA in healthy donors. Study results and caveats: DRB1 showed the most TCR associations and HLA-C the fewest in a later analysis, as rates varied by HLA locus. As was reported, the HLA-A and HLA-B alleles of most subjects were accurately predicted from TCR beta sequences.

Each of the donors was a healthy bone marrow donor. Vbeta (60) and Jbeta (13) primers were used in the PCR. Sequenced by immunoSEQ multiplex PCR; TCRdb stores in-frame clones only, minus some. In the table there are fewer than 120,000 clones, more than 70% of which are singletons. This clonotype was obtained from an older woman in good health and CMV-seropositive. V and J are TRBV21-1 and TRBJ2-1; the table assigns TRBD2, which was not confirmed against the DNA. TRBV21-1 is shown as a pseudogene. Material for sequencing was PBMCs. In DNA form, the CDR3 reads TGTGCCAGCAGCCCATGCGCGCTGTTAGCCATTGGGAATGAGCAGTTCTTC. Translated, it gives CASSPCALLAIGNEQFF.